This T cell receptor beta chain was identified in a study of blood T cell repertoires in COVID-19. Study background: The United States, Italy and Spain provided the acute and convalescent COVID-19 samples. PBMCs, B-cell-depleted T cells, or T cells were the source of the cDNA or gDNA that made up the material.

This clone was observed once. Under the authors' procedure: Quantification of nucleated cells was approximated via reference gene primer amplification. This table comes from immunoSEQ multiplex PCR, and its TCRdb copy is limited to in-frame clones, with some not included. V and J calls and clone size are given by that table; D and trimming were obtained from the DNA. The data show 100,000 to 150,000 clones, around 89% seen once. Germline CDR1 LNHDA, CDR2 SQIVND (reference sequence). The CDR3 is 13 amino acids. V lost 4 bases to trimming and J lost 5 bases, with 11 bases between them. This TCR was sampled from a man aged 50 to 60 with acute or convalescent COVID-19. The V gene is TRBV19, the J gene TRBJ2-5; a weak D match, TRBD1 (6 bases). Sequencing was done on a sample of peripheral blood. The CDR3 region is CASSTSGDETQYF. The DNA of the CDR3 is TGTGCCAGTAGTACTTCAGGGGACGAGACCCAGTACTTC.